The present T cell receptor (beta chain) was sequenced within a study of T-cell memory formation after mild COVID-19. Overall study results and limits: Whereas later expanders leaned CD4+, clones contracting day 15 to 85 showed a balanced CD4/CD8 makeup.

This clonotype was seen a few times. Its matching antigen is unknown. This CDR3 is 13 amino acids long. The V end was cut by 2 bases, the J end by 2 bases, with 6 bases between. Per germline, CDR1 ENHRY and CDR2 SYGVKD. Barcoded TCR alpha and TCR beta cDNA libraries with UMIs came from 5'RACE using constant-segment primers. TCRdb used MiXCR to reprocess the 5' RACE reads, holding one entry per CDR3 protein. The sample lists about 170,000 distinct CDR3 sequences; over 10% were seen once. The sequencing sample was made of PBMCs or a T cell subset sorted from them (not recorded which). This receptor was identified in a man in his late teens or twenties who had mild COVID-19 (a few samples of this study predate the infection). Cell type and time point are not known. The J gene is TRBJ2-5, the V gene TRBV10-3; D ambiguous. The DNA of the CDR3 is TGTGCCATCAGTGAGCGGCAGCAAGAGACCCAGTACTTC. Its protein is CAISERQQETQYF.